This T cell receptor beta chain originates from a study of OX40 agonist ivuxolimab in advanced cancers. For the study in its entirety: The costimulatory receptor OX40 (CD134) was targeted by ivuxolimab, a fully human IgG2 agonistic monoclonal antibody. The paper describes the monotherapy dose-escalation part (N of about 57 patients) of the phase I trial of ivuxolimab. In the dose-escalation cohort, approximately 82% of patients were male, and the mean age was 60 years with a range of roughly 23 to 90. Intravenous ivuxolimab was administered to patients every 2 weeks at six dose levels: 0.01, 0.1, 0.3, 1.5, 3 and 10 mg/kg. The point of sequencing TCRbeta in the periphery was to test whether ivuxolimab changed TCR sequence diversity and drove clonal T-cell expansion. Partial responses occurred in three dose-escalation patients, of whom one had hepatocellular carcinoma and two had cutaneous melanoma. Patients were allowed to have had prior anti-PD-1, anti-PD-L1 or anti-CTLA-4 therapy, and approximately 40% of the dose-escalation patients had been treated with checkpoint inhibitors. Of the roughly 52 dose-escalation patients, hepatocellular carcinoma was present in about 19, melanoma in approximately 15, renal cell carcinoma in 9 and head and neck cancer in 9.

Study-wide conclusions, independent of this receptor: Partial responders in the 0.1-3.0 mg/kg groups had among the lowest normalized peripheral clonal expansion, especially among CD8+ T cells. Clonal expansion of both CD4+ and CD8+ blood T cells was observed from baseline to week 6 at doses 0.1 to 3.0 mg/kg. After ivuxolimab, expanded clones were on average more numerous among CD8+ T cells than among CD4+ T cells. Low levels of normalized T-cell clonal expansion were also seen in some patients who did not respond. The antigen specificity of the clonally expanded peripheral T cells was not determined.

Patients with autoimmune disease history or receiving systemic immunosuppression were excluded from the trial. Peripheral blood for TCR sequencing was collected from all dose cohorts at baseline, on cycle 4 day 1, and on cycle 7 day 1. The samples were taken from a phase I, first-in-human, multicenter, open-label dose-escalation trial of ivuxolimab. The trial enrolled adults with locally advanced or metastatic head and neck squamous cell, hepatocellular, melanoma or renal cell carcinoma. Before TCR sequencing, CD4+ T cells and CD8+ T cells from peripheral blood were sorted into separate populations. A note on this clone: Its antigen remains unidentified. Base-call qualities are not available, and no considerably larger clone is one nucleotide away.

Per the germline V gene, MGHRA is the CDR1 and YSYEKL is the CDR2. The CDR3 has 14 amino acids, counting the end cysteine and phenylalanine. The kept DNA is CDR3 alone, 42 bases in frame from the first base. At the junction V is shortened by 3 bases and J by 5 bases; bases outside the gene matches: 3. Genomic DNA was extracted from sorted cells for sequencing of the TCRbeta CDR3 region. TCRbeta CDR3 regions were sequenced using the immunoSEQ Assay. Here the immuneACCESS table is served through TCRdb, limited to in-frame sequences with V and J called. Missing clones are a known gap in these copies; in checked studies unresolved V genes cover under half, and the rest lacks a known reason. This sample comprises about 60,000 clones, about 93% of them detected only once. The ten biggest clones cover more than 15% of the sample.

Material: CD4+ or CD8+ T cells sorted from blood, obtained in a trial of the OX40 agonist ivuxolimab. The rearranged chain carries TRBV4-1 and TRBJ2-4; a stretch of 8 junction bases matches TRBD1. The clonotype originates from an adult with an advanced solid tumor such as melanoma, head and neck, liver or kidney cancer. The sequence in DNA is TGCGCCAGCAGCCAGGGGACAGGAGAAAACATTCAGTACTTC. Translated, this is CASSQGTGENIQYF.